The 6 T cell receptor beta chains given below trace back to one sample, sequenced in a study of graft-versus-host responses after intestinal transplantation. Method: immunoSEQ multiplex PCR; TCRdb's copy keeps in-frame clones and lacks some. The data contain 55,000 to 70,000 clones, 91% of them singletons. The sequenced sample was PBMCs, obtained about 120 days after intestinal transplantation. These receptors all stem from a human patient who received an intestinal transplant, so some T cells may come from the graft donor.

The chain is built from TRBV7-9 and TRBJ1-2; 10 bases map to TRBD1. Trimming removed 4 bases from V and 3 bases from J; junction bases left unmatched: 5. The germline CDR1 and CDR2 sequences are SEHNR and FQNEAQ (reference sequence). This CDR3 is built from 15 residues. The CDR3 sequence is CASSSDRGPDYGYTF. In DNA, the CDR3 is TGTGCCAGCAGCTCAGACAGGGGGCCGGACTATGGCTACACCTTC.

V and J are TRBV25-1 and TRBJ2-5, with D perhaps matching TRBD2 (6 bases). With 3 bases removed from V and 5 bases from J, the gap between germline ends came to 16 bases. This CDR3 contains 15 residues. The germline gives CDR1 MGHDK, CDR2 SYGVNS. CDR3 sequence reads: CASSEGLSIGETQYF. CDR3 in DNA: TGTGCCAGCAGTGAGGGACTCTCAATTGGGGAGACCCAGTACTTC. The full variable domain, with the rest looked up from reference TRBV25-1 and TRBJ2-5, is EADIYQTPRYLVIGTGKKITLECSQTMGHDKMYWYQQDPGMELHLIHYSYGVNSTEKGDLSSESTVSRIRTEHFPLTLESARPSHTSQYLCASSEGLSIGETQYFGPGTRLLVL.

The genes are TRBV4-1 and TRBJ2-1; D remains unclear. Germline CDR1 reads MGHRA; CDR2 reads YSYEKL. Trimming cost V 2 bases and J 5 bases, with 16 bases left between them. This CDR3 has 16 amino acids. DNA for the CDR3: TGCGCCAGCAGCCAAATGGAAGAAGTGCAGAACAATGAGCAGTTCTTC. This codes for CASSQMEEVQNNEQFF.

This clone occurred once. The chain uses TRBV2 and TRBJ2-1; 9 positions agree with TRBD2. CDR1 and CDR2 (germline): SNHLY, FYNNEI. This CDR3 comprises 16 residues. J was trimmed by 12 bases and V by 4 bases; bases with no gene match: 16. CDR3 nucleotides: TGTGCCAGCAGTGGCTTGGCGGGAGGGGGGGCGTCAGTGCAGTTCTTC. It yields the protein CASSGLAGGGASVQFF.

This clone has only one observation. The V call is TRBV28, the J call TRBJ2-5; the match to TRBD2 covers 14 bases. From germline, CDR1 is MDHEN and CDR2 SYDVKM. This CDR3 region has 15 residues. Trimming at V came to 6 bases and at J to 6 bases, leaving 6 bases not matched to a gene. CDR3 sequence reads: CASSQGLAGVKTQYF. The CDR3 region has the DNA TGTGCCAGCAGCCAGGGACTAGCGGGAGTCAAGACCCAGTACTTC.

The V call is TRBV19, the J call TRBJ1-4; D might be TRBD1 (5 bases). Per the germline V gene, CDR1 is LNHDA and CDR2 is SQIVND (reference sequence). The V and J ends lost 10 bases and 8 bases respectively, with 26 bases between them. There are 16 residues in the CDR3. DNA for the CDR3: TGTGCCACCGGTGAGGGACGGTGGGTGACGGGGGAAAAACTGTTTTTT. Translating it yields CATGEGRWVTGEKLFF. The variable domain in full, with the rest retrieved from reference TRBV19 and TRBJ1-4, is DGGITQSPKYLFRKEGQNVTLSCEQNLNHDAMYWYRQDPGQGLRLIYYSQIVNDFQKGDIAEGYSVSREKKESFPLTVTSAQKNPTAFYLCATGEGRWVTGEKLFFGSGTQLSVL.